The clone carrying this T cell receptor beta chain was recorded once. This specimen belongs to a study of cytomegalovirus exposure and HLA in healthy donors. This CDR3 is 16 amino acids long. V shed 4 bases, J shed 7 bases, and the junction held 13 bases outside the gene matches. Germline CDR1 and CDR2: LNHDA and SQIVND (reference sequence). PCR involved 60 Vbeta and 13 Jbeta primers. Profiling relied on immunoSEQ multiplex PCR, and the TCRdb table lists in-frame clones only, not all of them. Of 150,000 to 200,000 clones in the sample, 84% were seen once. The rearrangement joins TRBV19 to TRBJ2-1; 7 bases are shared with TRBD2. Sequencing was carried out using PBMCs. This receptor was identified in a man in his fifties in good health and CMV-seropositive. CDR3 DNA: TGTGCCAGTAGTAGGGCGGGAGTAAAGGGTAGGAATGAGCAGTTCTTC. Its protein is CASSRAGVKGRNEQFF.